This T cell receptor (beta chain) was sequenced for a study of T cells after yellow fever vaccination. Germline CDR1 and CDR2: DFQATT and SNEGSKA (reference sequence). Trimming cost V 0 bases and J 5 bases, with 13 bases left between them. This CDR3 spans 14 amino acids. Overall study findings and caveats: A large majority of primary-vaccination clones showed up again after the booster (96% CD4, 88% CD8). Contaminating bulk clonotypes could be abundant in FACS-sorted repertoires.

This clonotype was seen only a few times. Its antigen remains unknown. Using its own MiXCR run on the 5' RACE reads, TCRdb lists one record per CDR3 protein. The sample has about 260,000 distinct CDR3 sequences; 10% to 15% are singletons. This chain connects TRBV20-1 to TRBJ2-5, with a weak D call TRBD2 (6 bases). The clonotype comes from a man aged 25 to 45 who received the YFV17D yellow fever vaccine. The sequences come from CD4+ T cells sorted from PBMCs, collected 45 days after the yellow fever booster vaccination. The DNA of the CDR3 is TGCAGTGCTAGAGATTATGCGGGAAGGGAGACCCAGTACTTC. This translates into CSARDYAGRETQYF.